This T cell receptor (beta chain) was sequenced in a study of CD8+ T cells in alopecia areata. Findings and limits, study-wide: Unlike in mice, where it was clearer, TCR sharing across patients was less clear, possibly HLA-related.

This clone occurred once. Its antigen is not identified. Once RNA had been extracted, it was reverse transcribed into cDNA to act as the sequencing template. Method: immunoSEQ multiplex PCR; TCRdb's copy keeps in-frame clones and lacks some. The sample lists 140,000 to 150,000 clones; about three fifths were seen once. The germline V and J ends were trimmed by 9 bases and 0 bases, with 14 bases remaining between them. Germline-derived CDR1 and CDR2 are SGHDN and FVKESK. The CDR3 length is 14 residues. The genes are TRBV14 and TRBJ2-5; D may be TRBD1 (6 bases). This clonotype originated in a human donor with alopecia areata. Here the sequenced sample was CD4+ T cells sorted from blood, taken at week 0. The CDR3 loop reads CARTGTDDQETQYF. The CDR3 DNA sequence: TGTGCCAGAACAGGGACGGATGACCAAGAGACCCAGTACTTC.